Presented here are 7 T cell receptor beta chains from one specimen sequenced in a study of blood T cell repertoires in COVID-19. TCRdb's table, derived via immunoSEQ multiplex PCR, lists solely in-frame clones and lacks some. This sample has about 180,000 clones; about 80% occur once, and the top ten carry approximately 26%. Input material: peripheral blood. The receptors originated from a woman in her seventies with acute or convalescent COVID-19.

V gene TRBV6-5 combines with J gene TRBJ2-7; TRBD1 matches at 7 bases. This CDR3 is built from 15 residues. CDR1 is MNHEY, CDR2 SVGAGI, per germline. V lost 6 bases and J lost 2; bases outside the gene matches: 10. This chain's CDR3 is CASRLDGTATYEQYF. The CDR3 bases are TGTGCCAGCAGACTAGACGGGACAGCTACCTACGAGCAGTACTTC.

Here the CDR3 reads CASSLNLAGAAKNIQYF. Here the CDR3 DNA reads TGCGCCAGCAGCTTGAACCTAGCGGGCGCCGCCAAAAACATTCAGTACTTC. The V call is TRBV5-1, the J call TRBJ2-4; 8 nucleotides agree with TRBD2. Germline V gene lookup returns CDR1 SGHRS and CDR2 YFSETQ. V was pared by 1 base and J by 1 base, with 7 bases of the junction left unmatched. The CDR3 extends over 17 amino acids.

The chain combines TRBV3-1 (or the pseudogene TRBV3-2) with TRBJ2-7; the match to TRBD2 covers 10 bases. Trimming removed 5 bases from V and 2 bases from J; junction bases left unmatched: 9. The length of the CDR3 is 16 residues. CDR1 and CDR2 from the germline V gene are LGHDT and YNNKEL (reference sequence). The DNA of the CDR3 is TGTGCCAGCAGCTACGTTCGGACTAGCGGTACCTACGAGCAGTACTTC. Encoded protein: CASSYVRTSGTYEQYF.

The chain joins TRBV5-1 to TRBJ2-5; weak D call: TRBD2 (6 bases). V gave up 0 bases and J gave up 5 bases, with 20 bases separating them. This CDR3 comprises 17 residues. Germline-derived CDR1 and CDR2 are SGHRS and YFSETQ. The CDR3 spells CASSLVGGMRVRETQYF. The CDR3 DNA follows: TGCGCCAGCAGCTTGGTGGGCGGGATGAGAGTGCGGGAGACCCAGTACTTC.

The chain has TRBV5-3 and TRBJ1-5; unclear D gene. TRBV5-3 is flagged as an ORF with uncertain function. Trimming stripped 0 bases from V and 1 base from J, with 8 bases between. CDR3 length: 15 amino acids. CDR3 in DNA: TGTGCCAGAAGCTTGGTGGGGAGGAGCAATCAGCCCCAGCATTTT. It yields the protein CARSLVGRSNQPQHF.

The rearrangement links TRBV19 to TRBJ1-5; 11 bases are shared with TRBD1. CDR1 is LNHDA, CDR2 SQIVND, per germline (reference sequence). V was pared by 5 bases and J by 4 bases, with 16 bases of the junction left unmatched. The CDR3 is made up of 19 amino acids. CDR3 DNA: TGTGCCAGTAGTGCCCGGACAGGGGGCTTTTCTATTTTTAATCAGCCCCAGCATTTT. Protein product: CASSARTGGFSIFNQPQHF.

This clone was detected once. V is TRBV7-6 and J is TRBJ2-3, with 11 bases matching TRBD2. V lost 5 bases, J lost 0 bases, and 4 bases stayed unmatched. This CDR3 region has 16 residues. Per germline, CDR1 SGHVS and CDR2 FNYEAQ. The CDR3 is CASSPIAGGSTDTQYF. The DNA of the CDR3 is TGTGCCAGCAGCCCCATAGCGGGAGGGAGCACAGATACGCAGTATTTT.